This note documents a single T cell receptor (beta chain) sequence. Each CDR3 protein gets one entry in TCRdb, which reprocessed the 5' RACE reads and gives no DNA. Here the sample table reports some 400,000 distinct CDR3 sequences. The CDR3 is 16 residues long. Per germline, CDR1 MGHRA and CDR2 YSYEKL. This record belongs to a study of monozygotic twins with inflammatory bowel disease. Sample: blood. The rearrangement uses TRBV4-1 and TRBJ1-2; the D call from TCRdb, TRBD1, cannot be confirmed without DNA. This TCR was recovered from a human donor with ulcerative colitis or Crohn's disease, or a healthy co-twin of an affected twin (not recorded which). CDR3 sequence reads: CASSQVQGLVNYGYTF.